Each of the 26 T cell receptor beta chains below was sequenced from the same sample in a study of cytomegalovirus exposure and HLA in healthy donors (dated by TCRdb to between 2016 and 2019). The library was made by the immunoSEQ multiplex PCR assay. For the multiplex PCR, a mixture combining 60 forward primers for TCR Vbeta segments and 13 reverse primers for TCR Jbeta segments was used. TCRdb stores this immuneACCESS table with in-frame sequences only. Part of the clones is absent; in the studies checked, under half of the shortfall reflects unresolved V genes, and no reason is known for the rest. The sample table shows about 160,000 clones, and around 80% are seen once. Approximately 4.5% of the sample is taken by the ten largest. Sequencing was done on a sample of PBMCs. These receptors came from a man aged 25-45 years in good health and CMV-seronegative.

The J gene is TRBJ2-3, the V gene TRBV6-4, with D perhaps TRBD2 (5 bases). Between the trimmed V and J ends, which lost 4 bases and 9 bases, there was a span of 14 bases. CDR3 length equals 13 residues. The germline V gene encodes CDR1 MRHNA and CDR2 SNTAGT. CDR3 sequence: CASSVEESGTQYF. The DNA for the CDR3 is TGTGCCAGCAGTGTTGAGGAATCGGGGACGCAGTATTTT.

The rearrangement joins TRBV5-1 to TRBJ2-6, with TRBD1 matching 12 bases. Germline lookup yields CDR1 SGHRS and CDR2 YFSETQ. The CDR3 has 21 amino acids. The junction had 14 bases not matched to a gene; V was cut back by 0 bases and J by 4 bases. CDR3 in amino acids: CASSLGDRGRPALSGANVLTF. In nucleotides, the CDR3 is TGCGCCAGCAGCTTGGGGGACAGGGGGCGCCCGGCGTTGTCGGGGGCCAACGTCCTGACTTTC.

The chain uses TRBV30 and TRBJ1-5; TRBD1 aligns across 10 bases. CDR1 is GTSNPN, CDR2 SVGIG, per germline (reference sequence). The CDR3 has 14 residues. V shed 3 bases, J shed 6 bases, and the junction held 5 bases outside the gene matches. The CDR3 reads CAWRPTGGFQPQHF. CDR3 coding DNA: TGTGCCTGGAGACCGACAGGGGGCTTTCAGCCCCAGCATTTT.

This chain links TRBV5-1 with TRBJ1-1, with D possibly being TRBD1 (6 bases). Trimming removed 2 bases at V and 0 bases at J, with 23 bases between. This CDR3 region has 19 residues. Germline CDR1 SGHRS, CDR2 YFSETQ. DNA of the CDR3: TGCGCCAGCAGCTTTACACTTAGCAGGATAAGGGGGATGAACACTGAAGCTTTCTTT. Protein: CASSFTLSRIRGMNTEAFF. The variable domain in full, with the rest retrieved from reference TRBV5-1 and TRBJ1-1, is KAGVTQTPRYLIKTRGQQVTLSCSPISGHRSVSWYQQTPGQGLQFLFEYFSETQRNKGNFPGRFSGRQFSNSRSEMNVSTLELGDSALYLCASSFTLSRIRGMNTEAFFGQGTRLTVV.

In DNA, the CDR3 is TGTGCCAGCAGGCGGATATCTCGCACCGGGGAGCTGTTTTTT. Its protein product is CASRRISRTGELFF. V is TRBV7-3 and J is TRBJ2-2; unclear D gene. CDR3 length: 14 amino acids. Germline V gene data show CDR1 as SGHTA and CDR2 as FQGTGA. Trimming cost V 6 bases and J 4 bases, with 12 bases left between them.

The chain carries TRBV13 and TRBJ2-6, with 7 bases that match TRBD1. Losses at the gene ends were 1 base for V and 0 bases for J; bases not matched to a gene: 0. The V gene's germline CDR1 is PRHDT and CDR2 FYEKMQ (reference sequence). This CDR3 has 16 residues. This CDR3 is CASSLDRGSGANVLTF. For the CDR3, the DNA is TGTGCCAGCAGCTTAGACAGGGGCTCTGGGGCCAACGTCCTGACTTTC.

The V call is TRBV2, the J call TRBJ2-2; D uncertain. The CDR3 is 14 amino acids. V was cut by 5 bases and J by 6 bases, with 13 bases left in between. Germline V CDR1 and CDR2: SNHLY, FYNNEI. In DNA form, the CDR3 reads TGTGCCAGCAGTCTCATAGGCGGCCCCGGGGAGCTGTTTTTT. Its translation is CASSLIGGPGELFF. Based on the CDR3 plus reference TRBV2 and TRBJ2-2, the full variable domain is EPEVTQTPSHQVTQMGQEVILRCVPISNHLYFYWYRQILGQKVEFLVSFYNNEISEKSEIFDDQFSVERPDGSNFTLKIRSTKLEDSAMYFCASSLIGGPGELFFGEGSRLTVL.

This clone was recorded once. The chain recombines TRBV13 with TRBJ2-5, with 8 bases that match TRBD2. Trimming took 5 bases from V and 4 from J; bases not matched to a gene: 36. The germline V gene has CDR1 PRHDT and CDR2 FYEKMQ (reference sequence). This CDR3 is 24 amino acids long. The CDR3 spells CASSHPEYFPVPWREAYRRETQYF. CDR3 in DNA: TGTGCCAGCAGCCACCCCGAGTATTTTCCCGTTCCATGGCGGGAGGCCTACCGAAGAGAGACCCAGTACTTC.

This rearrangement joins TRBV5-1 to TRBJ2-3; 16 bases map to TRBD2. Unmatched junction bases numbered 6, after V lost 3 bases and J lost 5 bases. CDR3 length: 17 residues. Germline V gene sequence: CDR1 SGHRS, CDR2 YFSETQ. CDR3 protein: CASSYGTSGRAKDTQYF. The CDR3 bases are TGCGCCAGCAGCTATGGGACTAGCGGGAGGGCCAAAGATACGCAGTATTTT.

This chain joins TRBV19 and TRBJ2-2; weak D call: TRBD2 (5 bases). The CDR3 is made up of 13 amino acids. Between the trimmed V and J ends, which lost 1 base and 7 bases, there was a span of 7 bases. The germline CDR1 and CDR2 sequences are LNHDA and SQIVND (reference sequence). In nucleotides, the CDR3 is TGTGCCAGTAGTATAGCCGGGGTCGGGGAGCTGTTTTTT. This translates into CASSIAGVGELFF.

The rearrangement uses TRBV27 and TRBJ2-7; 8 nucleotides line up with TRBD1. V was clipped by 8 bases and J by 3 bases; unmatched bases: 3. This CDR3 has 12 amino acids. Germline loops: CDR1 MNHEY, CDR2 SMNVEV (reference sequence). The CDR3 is CASAGTGYEQYF. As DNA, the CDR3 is TGTGCCAGCGCGGGGACAGGCTACGAGCAGTACTTC.

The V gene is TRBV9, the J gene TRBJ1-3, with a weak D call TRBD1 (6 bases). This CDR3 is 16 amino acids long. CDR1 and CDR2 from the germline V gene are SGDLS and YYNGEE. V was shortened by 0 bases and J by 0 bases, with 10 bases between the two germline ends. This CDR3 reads CASSVGQVPSGNTIYF. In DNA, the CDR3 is TGTGCCAGCAGCGTAGGACAGGTGCCCTCTGGAAACACCATATATTTT.

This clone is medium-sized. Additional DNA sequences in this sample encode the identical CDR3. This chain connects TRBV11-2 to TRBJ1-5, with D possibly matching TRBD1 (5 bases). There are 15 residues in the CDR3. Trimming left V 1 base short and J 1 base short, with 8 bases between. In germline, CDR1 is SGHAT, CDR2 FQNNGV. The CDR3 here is CASSLGGASNQPQHF. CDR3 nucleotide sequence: TGTGCCAGCAGCTTAGGTGGGGCGAGCAATCAGCCCCAGCATTTT. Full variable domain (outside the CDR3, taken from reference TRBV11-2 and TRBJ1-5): EAGVAQSPRYKIIEKRQSVAFWCNPISGHATLYWYQQILGQGPKLLIQFQNNGVVDDSQLPKDRFSAERLKGVDSTLKIQPAKLEDSAVYLCASSLGGASNQPQHFGDGTRLSIL.

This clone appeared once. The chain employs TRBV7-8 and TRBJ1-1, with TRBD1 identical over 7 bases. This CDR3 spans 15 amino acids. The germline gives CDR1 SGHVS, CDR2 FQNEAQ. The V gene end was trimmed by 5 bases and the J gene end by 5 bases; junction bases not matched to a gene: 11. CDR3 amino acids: CASSLWGPGGTEAFF. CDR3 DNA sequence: TGTGCCAGCAGCCTATGGGGTCCAGGGGGAACTGAAGCTTTCTTT.

CDR3 region: CASIPRKTGKGLDRWLGTDGYTF. The CDR3 DNA follows: TGTGCCAGCATCCCCCGGAAGACAGGGAAGGGGCTCGACCGATGGCTAGGGACCGATGGCTACACCTTC. The chain recombines TRBV21-1 with TRBJ1-2; the table names TRBD1, a call not compared with the DNA. TRBV21-1 constitutes a pseudogene. The CDR3 consists of 23 residues.

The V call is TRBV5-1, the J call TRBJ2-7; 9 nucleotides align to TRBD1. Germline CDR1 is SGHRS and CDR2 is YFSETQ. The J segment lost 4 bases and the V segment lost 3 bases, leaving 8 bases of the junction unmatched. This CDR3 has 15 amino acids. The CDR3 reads CASSSDPGQGYEQYF. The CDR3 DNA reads TGCGCCAGCAGCTCAGACCCGGGACAGGGTTACGAGCAGTACTTC.

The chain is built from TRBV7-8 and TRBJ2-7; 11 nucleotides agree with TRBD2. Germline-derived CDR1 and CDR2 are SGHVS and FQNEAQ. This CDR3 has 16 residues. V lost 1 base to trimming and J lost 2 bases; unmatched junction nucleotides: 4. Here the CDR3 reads CASSLVGTSGTYEQYF. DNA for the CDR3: TGTGCCAGCAGCTTAGTGGGGACTAGCGGTACCTACGAGCAGTACTTC. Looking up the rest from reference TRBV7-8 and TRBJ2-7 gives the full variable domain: GAGVSQSPRYKVAKRGQDVALRCDPISGHVSLFWYQQALGQGPEFLTYFQNEAQLDKSGLPSDRFFAERPEGSVSTLKIQRTQQEDSAVYLCASSLVGTSGTYEQYFGPGTRLTVT.

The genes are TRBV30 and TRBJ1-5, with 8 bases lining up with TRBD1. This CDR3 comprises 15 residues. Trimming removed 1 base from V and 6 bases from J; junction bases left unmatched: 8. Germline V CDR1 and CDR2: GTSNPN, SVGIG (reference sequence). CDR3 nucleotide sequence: TGTGCCTGGAGTGCAGCCCAGGGGGCAATTCAGCCCCAGCATTTT. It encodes CAWSAAQGAIQPQHF.

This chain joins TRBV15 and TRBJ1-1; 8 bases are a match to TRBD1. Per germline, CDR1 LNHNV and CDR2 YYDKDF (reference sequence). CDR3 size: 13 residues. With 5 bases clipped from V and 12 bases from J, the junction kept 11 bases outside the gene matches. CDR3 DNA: TGTGCCACCAGCTCTCGGACAGGGAGTTCCTCTTTCTTT. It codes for CATSSRTGSSSFF. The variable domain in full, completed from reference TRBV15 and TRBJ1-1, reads DAMVIQNPRYQVTQFGKPVTLSCSQTLNHNVMYWYQQKSSQAPKLLFHYYDKDFNNEADTPDNFQSRRPNTSFCFLDIRSPGLGDTAMYLCATSSRTGSSSFFGQGTRLTVV.

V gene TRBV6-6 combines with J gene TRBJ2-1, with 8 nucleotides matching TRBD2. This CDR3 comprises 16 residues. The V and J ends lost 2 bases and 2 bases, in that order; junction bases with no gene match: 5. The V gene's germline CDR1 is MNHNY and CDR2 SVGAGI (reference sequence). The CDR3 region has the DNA TGTGCCAGCAGTTACAGAGCGGGGGATACCTACAATGAGCAGTTCTTC. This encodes CASSYRAGDTYNEQFF.

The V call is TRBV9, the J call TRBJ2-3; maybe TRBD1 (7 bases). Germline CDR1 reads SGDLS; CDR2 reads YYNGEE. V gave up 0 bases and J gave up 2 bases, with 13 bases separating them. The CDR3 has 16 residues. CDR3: CASSVAPGGNTDTQYF. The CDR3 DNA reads TGTGCCAGCAGCGTAGCTCCAGGGGGGAACACAGATACGCAGTATTTT.

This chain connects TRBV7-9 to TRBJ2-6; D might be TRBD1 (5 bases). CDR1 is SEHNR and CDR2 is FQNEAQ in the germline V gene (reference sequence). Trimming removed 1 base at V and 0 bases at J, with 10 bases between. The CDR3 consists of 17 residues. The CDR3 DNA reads TGTGCCAGCAGCTTAGGGCAGGGTCTCTCTGGGGCCAACGTCCTGACTTTC. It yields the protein CASSLGQGLSGANVLTF.

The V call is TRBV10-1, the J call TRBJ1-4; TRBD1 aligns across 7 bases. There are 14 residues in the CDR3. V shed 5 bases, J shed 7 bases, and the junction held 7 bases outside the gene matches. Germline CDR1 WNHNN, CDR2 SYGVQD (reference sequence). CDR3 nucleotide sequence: TGCGCCAGCAGTCCCGGGACAGTGTCTGAAAAACTGTTTTTT. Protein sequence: CASSPGTVSEKLFF.

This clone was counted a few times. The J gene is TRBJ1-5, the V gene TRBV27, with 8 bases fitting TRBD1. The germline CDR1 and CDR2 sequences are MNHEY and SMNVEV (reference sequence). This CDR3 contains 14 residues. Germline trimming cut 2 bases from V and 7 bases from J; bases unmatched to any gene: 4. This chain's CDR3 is CASSLQGAWQPQHF. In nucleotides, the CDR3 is TGTGCCAGCAGTTTACAGGGGGCTTGGCAGCCCCAGCATTTT.

CDR3 loop: CASSEGPFRGETQYF. CDR3 DNA: TGTGCCAGCAGTGAAGGACCATTCAGGGGAGAGACCCAGTACTTC. The chain uses TRBV2 and TRBJ2-5; TRBD1 might be the D (6 bases). The length of the CDR3 is 15 residues. V shed 1 base and J shed 4 bases, with 13 bases lying between them. The germline V gene encodes CDR1 SNHLY and CDR2 FYNNEI.

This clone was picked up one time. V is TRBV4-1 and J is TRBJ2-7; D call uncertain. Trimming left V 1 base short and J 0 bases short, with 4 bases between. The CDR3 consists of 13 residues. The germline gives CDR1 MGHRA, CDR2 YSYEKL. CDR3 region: CASSQVDSYEQYF. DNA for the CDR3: TGCGCCAGCAGCCAAGTAGACTCCTACGAGCAGTACTTC.